The 27 T cell receptor beta chains below were found in one sample sequenced in a study of post-analysis software for immune sequencing data. These TCRs are of unknown antigen specificity. Unique molecular identifiers were built into the TCR beta cDNA libraries. TCRdb independently ran MiXCR on the PCR reads; one entry per CDR3 protein. Of under 650,000 distinct CDR3 sequences in the sample, about 40% were seen once. Findings and caveats of the study: Patients carried roughly five TRBV segments more frequently than controls did, and TRBV5-6, TRBV5-1 and TRBV20-1 were among them.

Sequencing was performed on blood. The receptors were gathered from a girl aged 5-17 years with multiple sclerosis.

This clonotype has just a few counts. The chain recombines TRBV27 with TRBJ2-1; no reliable D call. Per the germline V gene, CDR1 is MNHEY and CDR2 is SMNVEV (reference sequence). The CDR3 is 15 residues long. V was cut by 2 bases and J by 2 bases, with 10 bases left in between. CDR3 amino acids: CASSLRLGPYNEQFF. CDR3 DNA sequence: TGTGCCAGCAGTTTAAGGCTGGGCCCCTACAATGAGCAGTTCTTC.

This clonotype was seen many times. This chain links TRBV7-2 with TRBJ1-5, with 8 bases matching TRBD1. Germline V gives CDR1 SGHTA, CDR2 FQGNSA. The CDR3 length is 15 residues. Germline trimming cut 1 base from V and 7 bases from J; bases unmatched to any gene: 6. DNA for the CDR3: TGTGCCAGCAGCTTAGGGCAGGGGGCCGGGCAGCCCCAGCATTTT. Amino acid sequence: CASSLGQGAGQPQHF. The complete variable domain, with remaining parts taken from reference TRBV7-2 and TRBJ1-5, reads GAGVSQSPSNKVTEKGKDVELRCDPISGHTALYWYRQSLGQGLEFLIYFQGNSAPDKSGLPSDRFSAERTGGSVSTLTIQRTQQEDSAVYLCASSLGQGAGQPQHFGDGTRLSIL.

V gene TRBV18 combines with J gene TRBJ2-1, with 13 nucleotides matching TRBD2. Germline V lookup: CDR1 KGHSH, CDR2 LQKENI. CDR3 length: 16 residues. Germline trimming cut 3 bases from V and 9 bases from J; bases unmatched to any gene: 8. The CDR3 sequence is CASSPGTSGVTGEQFF. CDR3 in DNA: TGTGCCAGCTCACCGGGGACTAGCGGGGTGACTGGTGAGCAGTTCTTC.

This sequence joins TRBV5-6 and TRBJ2-1; possibly TRBD2 for D (6 bases). Trimming pared 0 bases from V and 3 bases from J, leaving 10 bases between. CDR1 SGHDT and CDR2 YYEEEE come from the germline V gene. The CDR3 is 15 amino acids. The CDR3 DNA is TGTGCCAGCAGCTTGGATGCGGGAAACTACAATGAGCAGTTCTTC. This codes for CASSLDAGNYNEQFF.

Notes on this clonotype: At one end, the junction sequence differs from germline, possibly due to a read error. The chain links TRBV29-1 to TRBJ2-3; 8 bases line up with TRBD2. Germline assignment: CDR1 SQVTM and CDR2 ANQGSEA. The CDR3 contains 14 residues. The CDR3 spells CSVEDPGGRDAQYF. The CDR3 region has the DNA TGCAGCGTTGAAGACCCGGGGGGGCGAGATGCGCAGTATTTT.

Ten or more counts support this clonotype. V usage is TRBV12-3 or TRBV12-4 and J usage is TRBJ2-3, with 8 positions matching TRBD2. The ends lost 3 bases at V and 0 bases at J; junction bases unmatched: 11. The CDR3 consists of 18 residues. CDR3 in amino acids: CASSLSLAGYTSTDTQYF. CDR3 DNA: TGTGCCAGCAGTTTGTCGCTAGCGGGCTATACTAGCACAGATACGCAGTATTTT.

The chain combines TRBV3-1 with TRBJ2-3, with D perhaps given as TRBD1 or TRBD2 (5 bases each). V was trimmed by 2 bases and J by 5 bases, leaving 17 bases between them. CDR3 length equals 16 residues. Germline lookup yields CDR1 LGHDT and CDR2 YNNKEL (reference sequence). The CDR3 nucleotides read TGTGCCAGCAGCCAACCTAGGGGACCCACGGGAGATACGCAGTATTTT. Its translation is CASSQPRGPTGDTQYF.

DNA for the CDR3: TGTGCCGCAGGGGATTATGGAAACACCATATATTTT. This sequence encodes CAAGDYGNTIYF. J is TRBJ1-3 and V is TRBV7-6; a weak D match, TRBD1 (6 bases). Trimming took 11 bases from V and 3 from J, leaving 11 bases between them. From germline, CDR1 is SGHVS and CDR2 FNYEAQ. CDR3 length: 12 residues.

This clonotype was seen only a few times. The chain has TRBV7-2 and TRBJ2-1; D may be TRBD2 (6 bases). Germline V gene sequence: CDR1 SGHTA, CDR2 FQGNSA. This CDR3 comprises 16 residues. Between the trimmed V and J ends, which lost 0 bases and 4 bases, there was a span of 13 bases. In DNA form, the CDR3 reads TGTGCCAGCAGCTTAGCCGGCACTAGCTTTTACAATGAGCAGTTCTTC. Amino acid sequence: CASSLAGTSFYNEQFF. Supplemented by reference TRBV7-2 and TRBJ2-1, the full variable domain reads GAGVSQSPSNKVTEKGKDVELRCDPISGHTALYWYRQSLGQGLEFLIYFQGNSAPDKSGLPSDRFSAERTGGSVSTLTIQRTQQEDSAVYLCASSLAGTSFYNEQFFGPGTRLTVL.

The chain uses TRBV4-1 and TRBJ2-5; 9 positions match TRBD2. Germline V CDR1 and CDR2: MGHRA, YSYEKL. V lost 4 bases to trimming and J lost 1 base; unmatched junction nucleotides: 4. The CDR3 totals 15 residues. CDR3 in DNA: TGCGCCAGCAGCCCTGGGACTAGCAGCCAAGAGACCCAGTACTTC. Translated: CASSPGTSSQETQYF.

J is TRBJ2-7 and V is TRBV7-2; D gene unclear. The CDR3 sequence is 11 residues long. Trimming stripped 5 bases from V and 6 bases from J, with 8 bases between. Germline values: CDR1 SGHTA, CDR2 FQGNSA. The CDR3 loop reads CASSASGEQYF. The CDR3 DNA sequence: TGTGCCAGCAGCGCCTCTGGCGAGCAGTACTTC.

The chain links TRBV12-3 or TRBV12-4 to TRBJ1-5; unclear D gene. The CDR3 contains 13 residues. The V and J ends lost 4 bases and 3 bases respectively, with 7 bases between them. The CDR3: CASSSGINQPQHF. In nucleotides, the CDR3 is TGTGCCAGCAGTTCCGGAATCAATCAGCCCCAGCATTTT.

This clonotype was detected a few times. Here the CDR3 reads CSALKDTQYF. The DNA for the CDR3 is TGCAGTGCCCTTAAAGATACGCAGTATTTT. J is TRBJ2-3 and V is TRBV20-1; the D is unclear. This CDR3 has 10 residues. V lost 6 bases, J lost 5 bases, and 6 bases lay in between. Looked up from germline, CDR1 is DFQATT and CDR2 is SNEGSKA (reference sequence).

The rearrangement uses TRBV6-5 and TRBJ2-1; 12 bases agree with TRBD2. The germline gives CDR1 MNHEY, CDR2 SVGAGI. The CDR3 spans 17 residues. J lost 2 bases, V lost 4 bases, and 6 bases had no gene match. The CDR3 bases are TGTGCCAGCAGTTCGTCACTAGCGGGAGGTCCCTACAATGAGCAGTTCTTC. Protein: CASSSSLAGGPYNEQFF.

J is TRBJ2-5 and V is TRBV27; tentative D call: TRBD1 (6 bases). The germline CDR1 and CDR2 sequences are MNHEY and SMNVEV (reference sequence). V was cut by 4 bases and J by 3 bases, with 18 bases left in between. This CDR3 contains 16 residues. The CDR3 reads CASSSGPMPGEETQYF. For the CDR3, the DNA is TGTGCCAGCAGTTCGGGCCCTATGCCAGGGGAAGAGACCCAGTACTTC.

The table lists this clonotype with a few counts. The rearrangement links TRBV29-1 to TRBJ2-5; no definite D call. CDR3 length: 12 amino acids. Germline CDR1 reads SQVTM; CDR2 reads ANQGSEA. Trimming pared 1 base from V and 4 bases from J, leaving 7 bases between. CDR3 nucleotide sequence: TGCAGCGTTGAAGGGGCCAGAGAGACCCAGTACTTC. It codes for CSVEGARETQYF.

The genes are TRBV7-9 and TRBJ1-1, with D uncertain. The CDR3 length is 15 residues. V was shortened by 0 bases and J by 1 base, with 9 bases between the two germline ends. The V gene's germline CDR1 is SEHNR and CDR2 FQNEAQ (reference sequence). Here the CDR3 reads CASSLAARSNTEAFF. CDR3 DNA: TGTGCCAGCAGCTTAGCGGCCAGGTCGAACACTGAAGCTTTCTTT.

The chain combines TRBV11-1 with TRBJ2-5; D remains ambiguous. Per the germline V gene, CDR1 is SGHAT and CDR2 is FQDESV (reference sequence). This CDR3 is 15 amino acids long. V lost 4 bases to trimming and J lost 1 base, with 13 bases between them. CDR3 in amino acids: CASSSPLKGQETQYF. The CDR3 bases are TGTGCCAGCAGCTCCCCCCTAAAGGGCCAAGAGACCCAGTACTTC.

V usage is TRBV29-1 and J usage is TRBJ1-2; no definite D call. Trimming removed 5 bases from V and 5 bases from J, with 15 bases in between. In germline, CDR1 is SQVTM, CDR2 ANQGSEA. CDR3 length equals 13 residues. The CDR3 DNA reads TGCAGCGTTTGGGCAGCCTCCAAGTATGGCTACACCTTC. Translating it yields CSVWAASKYGYTF.

In its sample, this clonotype was seen once. The V and J genes are TRBV12-3 or TRBV12-4 and TRBJ2-7; D gene ambiguous. The CDR3 contains 14 residues. The V and J ends lost 6 bases and 5 bases respectively, with 17 bases between them. CDR3 loop: CASSPGMRSDEQYF. The CDR3 bases are TGTGCCAGCAGCCCGGGCATGCGGTCCGACGAGCAGTACTTC.

This clonotype was seen once. The chain joins TRBV10-3 to TRBJ1-1; 7 nucleotides agree with TRBD1. CDR1 is ENHRY, CDR2 SYGVKD, per germline. The CDR3 extends over 14 amino acids. J lost 6 bases, V lost 7 bases, and 11 bases had no gene match. The CDR3 DNA is TGTGCCATCAATAGCCCCGACAGGGAGTCTGAAGCTTTCTTT. It codes for CAINSPDRESEAFF.

The chain carries TRBV9 and TRBJ2-4; D perhaps matches TRBD2 (5 bases). Germline V gene lookup returns CDR1 SGDLS and CDR2 YYNGEE. There are 15 residues in the CDR3. V was clipped by 0 bases and J by 2 bases, with 9 bases between them. The CDR3 DNA reads as TGTGCCAGCAGCGTAGGGTGGGAGACCAAAAACATTCAGTACTTC. This sequence encodes CASSVGWETKNIQYF.

This clonotype was detected only a few times. The chain couples TRBV7-7 to TRBJ2-7; 7 bases are shared with TRBD1. The DNA end favors TRBJ2-4, so the J call may be wrong. CDR1 is SSHAT and CDR2 is FNYEAQ in the germline V gene (reference sequence). There are 12 residues in the CDR3. The CDR3 region has the DNA TGTGCTAGCCCACCAGGGGGAGACATTCAGTACTTC. This codes for CASPPGGDIQYF.

This chain uses TRBV24-1 with TRBJ2-5; tentatively, D is TRBD1 (6 bases). The ends were cut back, 5 bases at V and 4 bases at J, with 7 bases in the middle. This CDR3 comprises 12 residues. Per the germline V gene, CDR1 is KGHDR and CDR2 is SFDVKD. The DNA for the CDR3 is TGTGCCACCAGTGCAGGGGCAGAGACCCAGTACTTC. Translated: CATSAGAETQYF.

This clonotype was observed once. V gene TRBV12-3 or TRBV12-4 combines with J gene TRBJ2-3, with D perhaps TRBD2 (6 bases). There are 15 residues in the CDR3. Trimming pared 6 bases from V and 1 base from J, leaving 14 bases between. CDR3 loop: CASSLGGWGTDTQYF. In DNA form, the CDR3 reads TGTGCCAGCAGCCTTGGGGGGTGGGGCACAGATACGCAGTATTTT.

This clonotype came up a few times. The V and J genes are TRBV12-3 or TRBV12-4 and TRBJ2-3; D is unresolved. CDR3 length: 12 residues. Trimming removed 1 base at V and 8 bases at J, with 7 bases between. The CDR3 protein is CASSLDRVTQYF. CDR3 in DNA: TGTGCCAGCAGTTTAGACCGGGTTACGCAGTATTTT.

Comment on this clonotype: The junction and the germline gene differ at one end; a read error may be behind it. The chain couples TRBV20-1 to TRBJ2-3; unclear D gene. The CDR3 totals 13 residues. CDR1 is DFQATT and CDR2 is SNEGSKA in the germline V gene (reference sequence). In nucleotides, the CDR3 is TGCAGTGCTAGCCAGAGTTTATCAGATACGCAGTATTTC. Protein: CSASQSLSDTQYF.